Given below is one TCR beta chain in context. The data belong to a study of blood T cell repertoires in COVID-19. Assay used: immunoSEQ multiplex PCR; TCRdb lists only in-frame clones, some missing. In the table there are about 230,000 clones, over 65% of which are singletons. The germline V gene encodes CDR1 GTSNPN and CDR2 SVGIG (reference sequence). V dropped 3 bases and J dropped 4; count of bases not matched to a gene: 5. The CDR3 spans 14 residues. The clonotype comes from a woman in her 70s with active or convalescent COVID-19. The rearrangement uses TRBV30 and TRBJ1-5; 8 bases align to TRBD1. The sequenced sample was peripheral blood. In DNA, the CDR3 is TGTGCCTGGAGCGGGACAGGCCTAAATCAGCCCCAGCATTTT. It yields the protein CAWSGTGLNQPQHF.